This T cell receptor beta chain derives from a study of cytomegalovirus exposure and HLA in healthy donors. For the study at large: For the 300 to 450 genotyped donors, 81% fell within the Caucasian-associated ancestry cluster. General study results and limits: Usually a TCR sequence was rare, but some public TCRs were found in many donors.

Note on this clone: Its antigen is undetermined.

Per germline, CDR1 SNHLY and CDR2 FYNNEI. The CDR3 is made up of 11 amino acids. V shed 8 bases and J 9 bases; nucleotides not matched to a gene: 6. A multiplex PCR was run with 60 Vbeta primers and 13 Jbeta primers. The protocol was immunoSEQ multiplex PCR, while the TCRdb copy is restricted to in-frame clones and leaves out a portion. This table has some 63,000 clones, around 80% appearing once. The V call is TRBV2, the J call TRBJ1-1; 7 nucleotides agree with TRBD1. The receptor was derived from a woman between 35 and 50 years old in good health and CMV-seronegative. What was sequenced was PBMCs. The CDR3 loop is CASRGDSQAFF. The CDR3 region has the DNA TGTGCCAGCCGAGGGGACAGCCAAGCTTTCTTT.